Listed below are T cell receptor beta chains from one sample, sequenced in a study of T cell responses to AZD1222 COVID-19 vaccine. Only in-frame clones appear in the TCRdb table, and some are missing; sequencing was by immunoSEQ multiplex PCR. The data show about 120,000 clones, roughly 90% seen once. The sample here was peripheral blood, taken 28 days after the second AZD1222 dose. The receptor source for this set is an adult who received the AZD1222 COVID-19 vaccine. Each CDR3 is given with its conserved first and last residue. Each record gives: J gene, clone size, D gene, V gene, CDR3 length, CDR3 protein, CDR3 DNA. The D gene is left open where the match is weak. Some rows mark clone size as missing; the rest say once, few, many or name a class of expanded clone.

j_call: TRBJ1-3; clone_size: .; d_call: .; v_call: TRBV28; cdr3_length: 15; cdr3_aa: CASSEDTSSGNTIYF; cdr3_nt: TGTGCCAGCAGTGAAGACACCTCCTCTGGAAACACCATATATTTT
j_call: TRBJ1-4; clone_size: .; d_call: .; v_call: TRBV30; cdr3_length: 14; cdr3_aa: CAWSVGAGGEKLFF; cdr3_nt: TGTGCCTGGAGTGTGGGGGCAGGCGGGGAAAAACTGTTTTTT
j_call: TRBJ2-2; clone_size: .; d_call: TRBD1; v_call: TRBV7-2; cdr3_length: 15; cdr3_aa: CASSSGQGGTGELFF; cdr3_nt: TGTGCCAGCAGCTCCGGACAGGGGGGGACCGGGGAGCTGTTTTTT
j_call: TRBJ2-5; clone_size: .; d_call: .; v_call: TRBV12-5; cdr3_length: 13; cdr3_aa: CASGLYSQETQYF; cdr3_nt: TGTGCTAGTGGTTTATACAGCCAAGAGACCCAGTACTTC
j_call: TRBJ1-2; clone_size: once; d_call: .; v_call: TRBV6-5; cdr3_length: 16; cdr3_aa: CASSYHLERGDYGYTF; cdr3_nt: TGTGCCAGCAGTTACCACCTGGAGAGGGGCGACTATGGCTACACCTTC
j_call: TRBJ1-3; clone_size: .; d_call: .; v_call: TRBV29-1; cdr3_length: 12; cdr3_aa: CSVEQSGNTIYF; cdr3_nt: TGCAGCGTTGAGCAGTCTGGAAACACCATATATTTT
j_call: TRBJ1-5; clone_size: .; d_call: .; v_call: TRBV7-8; cdr3_length: 16; cdr3_aa: CASSDGAGGDNQPQHF; cdr3_nt: TGTGCCAGCAGCGACGGGGCGGGAGGCGACAATCAGCCCCAGCATTTT
j_call: TRBJ1-2; clone_size: .; d_call: .; v_call: TRBV5-1; cdr3_length: 14; cdr3_aa: CASSSGGPEYGYTF; cdr3_nt: TGCGCCAGCAGCAGCGGGGGGCCGGAATATGGCTACACCTTC
j_call: TRBJ1-1; clone_size: .; d_call: TRBD1; v_call: TRBV28; cdr3_length: 17; cdr3_aa: CASSPGGGNGWDTEAFF; cdr3_nt: TGTGCCAGCAGTCCAGGGGGCGGGAACGGATGGGACACTGAAGCTTTCTTT
j_call: TRBJ2-2; clone_size: .; d_call: TRBD1; v_call: TRBV10-1; cdr3_length: 17; cdr3_aa: CASSKSRTGDFTGELFF; cdr3_nt: TGCGCCAGCAGCAAGTCAAGGACAGGGGATTTTACCGGGGAGCTGTTTTTT
j_call: TRBJ2-5; clone_size: .; d_call: .; v_call: TRBV7-2; cdr3_length: 14; cdr3_aa: CASSLLADQETQYF; cdr3_nt: TGTGCCAGCAGCTTATTAGCAGATCAAGAGACCCAGTACTTC
j_call: TRBJ1-3; clone_size: .; d_call: .; v_call: TRBV19; cdr3_length: 15; cdr3_aa: CASSITPSSGNTIYF; cdr3_nt: TGTGCCAGTAGTATAACCCCCTCCTCTGGAAACACCATATATTTT
j_call: TRBJ2-4; clone_size: .; d_call: .; v_call: TRBV7-3; cdr3_length: 15; cdr3_aa: CASSFLSGPKSIQYF; cdr3_nt: TGTGCCAGCAGCTTCCTTTCGGGACCCAAGAGCATTCAGTACTTC
j_call: TRBJ1-1; clone_size: .; d_call: .; v_call: TRBV6-5; cdr3_length: 15; cdr3_aa: CASTIKPGQTIEAFF; cdr3_nt: TGTGCCAGCACTATCAAACCCGGACAGACCATTGAAGCTTTCTTT
j_call: TRBJ2-7; clone_size: .; d_call: TRBD2; v_call: TRBV19; cdr3_length: 13; cdr3_aa: CASSSGRIYEQYF; cdr3_nt: TGTGCCAGTTCTAGCGGGAGGATCTACGAGCAGTACTTC
j_call: TRBJ1-3; clone_size: .; d_call: .; v_call: TRBV2; cdr3_length: 17; cdr3_aa: CASSEALLGGGGNTIYF; cdr3_nt: TGTGCCAGCAGTGAAGCGCTTCTTGGGGGGGGTGGAAACACCATATATTTT
j_call: TRBJ2-7; clone_size: .; d_call: .; v_call: TRBV5-5; cdr3_length: 15; cdr3_aa: CASSFQAGGTYEQYF; cdr3_nt: TGTGCCAGCAGCTTTCAGGCAGGCGGAACCTACGAGCAGTACTTC
j_call: TRBJ1-6; clone_size: .; d_call: TRBD1; v_call: TRBV6-5; cdr3_length: 13; cdr3_aa: CASSSTGNSPLHF; cdr3_nt: TGTGCCAGCAGCTCGACAGGGAATTCACCCCTCCACTTT
j_call: TRBJ2-5; clone_size: .; d_call: TRBD2; v_call: TRBV7-9; cdr3_length: 15; cdr3_aa: CASTLAGGRGETQYF; cdr3_nt: TGTGCCAGCACCCTCGCGGGGGGGCGGGGAGAGACCCAGTACTTC
j_call: TRBJ2-1; clone_size: .; d_call: .; v_call: TRBV6-5; cdr3_length: 15; cdr3_aa: CASSYVLGGLNEQFF; cdr3_nt: TGTGCCAGCAGTTACGTACTAGGGGGTCTCAATGAGCAGTTCTTC
j_call: TRBJ2-7; clone_size: once; d_call: .; v_call: TRBV5-1; cdr3_length: 13; cdr3_aa: CASSLTGSNEQYF; cdr3_nt: TGCGCCAGCAGCTTGACAGGGTCCAACGAGCAGTACTTC
j_call: TRBJ2-7; clone_size: few; d_call: TRBD1; v_call: TRBV30; cdr3_length: 13; cdr3_aa: CAWSGQGTGEQYF; cdr3_nt: TGTGCCTGGAGCGGACAGGGGACGGGCGAGCAGTACTTC
j_call: TRBJ1-1; clone_size: .; d_call: .; v_call: TRBV19; cdr3_length: 13; cdr3_aa: CASSIRMNTEAFF; cdr3_nt: TGTGCCAGTAGTATACGGATGAACACTGAAGCTTTCTTT
j_call: TRBJ2-7; clone_size: .; d_call: .; v_call: TRBV6-2/TRBV6-3; cdr3_length: 14; cdr3_aa: CASSFEGSSYEQYF; cdr3_nt: TGTGCCAGCAGTTTCGAAGGGAGCTCCTACGAGCAGTACTTC